A selection of T cell receptor beta chains follows, all from one sample in a study of T-cell memory formation after mild COVID-19. TCRdb reprocessed the 5' RACE reads via MiXCR and lists one record per CDR3 protein. This table has roughly 28,000 distinct CDR3 sequences, approximately 12% appearing once. Material: PBMCs or a T cell subset sorted from them (not recorded which). These receptors all come from an adult woman who had mild COVID-19 (a few samples of this study predate the infection). Cell type and time point are not known. Each CDR3 is given without its conserved first and last residue.

CDR3aa | v_gene
ASGAVSYNEQF | TRBV6-5
ASSRIQGGEPQH | TRBV4-1
ASSLPLSGTDTQY | TRBV5-6
ASSLASADNSPLH | TRBV5-1
ATSDPAGGLSSYNEQF | TRBV24-1
ASSVEWVAGELF | TRBV9
ASSAGPYNSPLH | TRBV6-1
ASSSASVPPGQQF | TRBV7-8
AWRDGDRDSGELF | TRBV30
ASSPGEHSPLH | TRBV18
SATQGHSSGANVLT | TRBV20-1
ASSSPGTSGSHEQY | TRBV12-3/TRBV12-4
ASSIELGNQPQH | TRBV19
ASTRGQNSNQPQH | TRBV2
ASSLVAGSSYNEQF | TRBV7-2
ASSGGAGSTDTQY | TRBV2
ASSYSSTVSNYGYT | TRBV6-5
ASSSRAPENTDTQY | TRBV3-1
ASSRDNEGDEQF | TRBV6-4
ASSLASFYEQY | TRBV5-5
ASSLGGPSSYNEQF | TRBV12-3/TRBV12-4
ASSLVPGVSYEQY | TRBV5-1
ATSAERGQYTGELF | TRBV24-1
ASSPLVGGAYEQY | TRBV7-9
ASSTGQSNQPQH | TRBV12-3/TRBV12-4
ASSARPGPLLADTEAF | TRBV5-4
ASSSLSHLTSPPQY | TRBV7-9
ASSQSRGANTGELF | TRBV4-2
SARAQQGGDYNEQF | TRBV20-1
ASRSTYLNYEQY | TRBV2
ASSYDSGFSDTQY | TRBV7-9
ASSLGDGNIQY | TRBV5-1
ASSRSGGASYEQY | TRBV6-5
ASTQQGLQPQH | TRBV19
ASRIQGWGTEAF | TRBV6-2/TRBV6-3
ASSALLTGVGTEAF | TRBV9
ASSQSFEAF | TRBV14
SASDGQGIREF | TRBV20-1
ASSVAPGSSSYEQY | TRBV9
AITGQSNYGYT | TRBV10-3
AFSRTGRNEQF | TRBV2
ASSLRRDLQY | TRBV7-6
ASRRTSGGGETQY | TRBV6-5